This T cell receptor (beta chain) came from a study of naive and memory T cell subsets (TCRdb year 2017). For the study in its entirety: The study applied an open-source, UMI-based TCR alpha and beta sequencing pipeline to sorted naive and memory peripheral blood T cell subsets. The functional CMV T cell responses agreed completely with IgG serology results. RNA was DNase-treated and reverse transcribed with TCR constant-region primers, mostly using SuperScript III.

Separate amplification of TCR alpha and beta chain libraries was performed from the second PCR step onward. CMV status of each donor was established by measuring IFNgamma production from CD4+ T cells after fresh PBMCs were stimulated overnight with CMV viral lysate. Using Miltenyi beads, CD4 T cells were first positively selected, and CD8 T cells were then positively selected from the CD4-negative fraction. After staining for CD3, CD4, CD8, CD45RA, CD27 and a live/dead dye, cells were sorted on a BD Aria II into four subsets based on CD45RA and CD27. A few healthy volunteers provided blood, and the blood of each volunteer was split into CD4 and CD8 T cells and then into four differentiation subsets. Roughly 120 ml of peripheral blood was collected from each donor, and PBMC were isolated from the blood using Ficoll-Paque PLUS density-gradient centrifugation. After sorting, cells were lysed in RLT buffer, RNA was extracted using a Qiagen RNeasy kit, and the extracted RNA was stored at -80 degrees C.

What the research found in general, with its limitations: A power law was followed by TCR abundance, with an exponent that differed between naive and memory subsets but was consistent across the three individuals. The repertoire findings for the naive and memory subsets could not be validated against a ground truth because none was available. After error correction, over 95% of naive TCR sequences appeared only once, giving much steeper abundance distributions than memory subsets. In both CD4 and CD8 cells, a rise in Gini index and a fall in Shannon and inverse Simpson diversity were observed from naive through CM, EM and EMRA. RNA-based TCR counts may be affected by expression changes linked to T cell activation and differentiation. A clonotype was defined as a single alpha or beta chain sequence rather than as a paired alpha/beta receptor.

By how much of the sample it makes up, this clonotype is medium-sized (0.01 to 0.1%). The specificity of this receptor is unknown. No base quality values were provided; no much bigger clone lies one nucleotide off. Library creation used UMI-ligation and nested PCR. The beta constant-region primer consisted of an equimolar mixture of two oligonucleotides that together covered TRBC1 and TRBC2. T4 RNA ligase 1 ligated a single-stranded oligonucleotide carrying the SP2 primer and a 12-nucleotide UMI to the cDNA 3' end. Four rounds of PCR, combining the SP2 primer with nested alpha and beta constant-region primers, were used to amplify the ligated cDNA. The ligation reaction was incubated at 16°C for roughly 19-24 hours. PCR2 was typically run as a SYBR Green qPCR and stopped at a predetermined threshold to prevent over-amplification. Agencourt AMPure XP magnetic beads were used for all purifications after the first. Libraries were quantified by Qubit and checked on a TapeStation, with a main peak expected near 650 bp. Sequencing of the pooled libraries was done on an Illumina MiSeq using v2 2x251 paired-end kits, which typically yielded roughly 0.85-2.3 million reads per sample. Each sample's library went into the pool at 4 nM, and roughly 5-7.5% PhiX was added to help with cluster recognition. In the original analysis: FASTQ reads processed by Demultiplexor were assigned V and J genes by Decombinator through tag matching that tolerated a single base-pair mismatch. Collapsinator used UMIs to correct both sequencing errors and frequency errors arising from PCR heterogeneity. TCRs were translated and CDR3s were extracted from the conserved cysteine to the FGXG phenylalanine by CDR3Translator, with non-productive sequences being flagged. Gini, Shannon entropy and inverse Simpson indices were calculated on repertoires that had been subsampled to equal numbers of UMI-defined TCRs. Within the linear range, a power law was fitted to clonotype abundance distributions using maximum likelihood. For one naive CD8 sample, the pipeline and MIGEC produced similar UMI counts, unique TCR numbers and clonal distributions. Repertoires were searched for some 7,000 CMV-associated CDR3 sequences compiled from VDJdb and a published dataset. TCRdb handled the public reads itself, with Q25 trimming in fastp and clone calling in MiXCR, and kept productive beta chains. Each entry is one CDR3 protein sequence, shown with its most common DNA and genes. TCRdb assigned the V and J calls; the authors' analysis was not used. The sample data list tens of thousands of distinct CDR3 sequences, and about 12% of these were observed just once. Of the sample, roughly 0.9% is held by the ten largest clones.

The source of this sequence is a human donor in good health. The source material was central memory CD4+ T cells from blood. The sample's cell subset or site, from its label and the paper: central memory, CD45RA- CD27+.

The CDR3 has the sequence CSASLAGGLTDTQYF. The bases read TGCAGTGCTAGCCTAGCGGGAGGATTGACAGATACGCAGTATTTT. Here the chain combines TRBV20-1 and TRBJ2-3; 11 junctional bases match TRBD2. The junction shows trimming of 3 bases on V and 3 bases on J, and the gene matches do not reach 5 bases of it. The CDR3 spans 15 residues, from the cysteine through the phenylalanine. Left in the record is the CDR3 DNA by itself, 45 bases read in frame from the first base. From the germline V gene (reference sequence), CDR1 is DFQATT and CDR2 is SNEGSKA.